The 19 T cell receptor beta chains given below trace back to one sample, sequenced in a study of somatic mutations in cytotoxic T cells in rheumatoid arthritis. Sequenced by immunoSEQ multiplex PCR; TCRdb stores in-frame clones only, minus some. The sample lists approximately 30,000 clones; 82% were seen once. Sequencing was carried out using CD8+ T cells sorted from blood. The receptors come from a man aged 50 to 59 in good health.

This clone was found a few times. The CDR3 DNA follows: TGTGCCAGCAGCTCAGGACTAGCGGGAGCATACGAGCAGTACTTC. As protein: CASSSGLAGAYEQYF. V usage is TRBV7-9 and J usage is TRBJ2-7, with TRBD2 matching 13 bases. Germline-derived CDR1 and CDR2 are SEHNR and FQNEAQ (reference sequence). CDR3 length: 15 amino acids. Trimming cost V 4 bases and J 4 bases; bases outside gene matches: 4.

V usage is TRBV15 and J usage is TRBJ1-1; D gene unclear. The CDR3 spans 15 residues. V was pared by 6 bases and J by 1 base, with 15 bases between. Per germline, CDR1 LNHNV and CDR2 YYDKDF (reference sequence). Here the CDR3 reads CATSADRAANTEAFF. CDR3 DNA: TGTGCCACCAGTGCAGACCGGGCGGCGAACACTGAAGCTTTCTTT. The full variable domain, completed using reference TRBV15 and TRBJ1-1, is DAMVIQNPRYQVTQFGKPVTLSCSQTLNHNVMYWYQQKSSQAPKLLFHYYDKDFNNEADTPDNFQSRRPNTSFCFLDIRSPGLGDTAMYLCATSADRAANTEAFFGQGTRLTVV.

Written as DNA, the CDR3 is TGTGCCAGTAGCTGGGGTCTGGGCAATGAGCAGTTCTTC. Amino acids: CASSWGLGNEQFF. The genes are TRBV19 and TRBJ2-1; D unresolved. The CDR3 spans 13 residues. CDR1 and CDR2 (germline): LNHDA, SQIVND (reference sequence). Between the trimmed V and J ends, which lost 6 bases and 6 bases, there was a span of 12 bases.

The chain couples TRBV10-3 to TRBJ2-2; 12 nucleotides line up with TRBD2. After removal of 4 bases from V and 1 base from J, the junction contained 10 bases not matched to a gene. The germline CDR1 and CDR2 sequences are ENHRY and SYGVKD. The CDR3 has 19 residues. CDR3 sequence (DNA): TGTGCCATCAGTGCATCGGGACTAGCGGGCTTAGGGAACACCGGGGAGCTGTTTTTT. As protein: CAISASGLAGLGNTGELFF.

This clone showed up just once. The rearrangement uses TRBV6-1 and TRBJ2-3, with 8 bases identical to TRBD1. The germline V gene has CDR1 MNHNS and CDR2 SASEGT. V shed 6 bases, J shed 4 bases, and the junction held 9 bases outside the gene matches. The length of the CDR3 is 15 residues. CDR3 bases: TGTGCCAGCAGAGTGGGCACAGGGGGTCCAGATACGCAGTATTTT. Translation gives CASRVGTGGPDTQYF.

By frequency in the sample, this clone is medium-sized (0.01 to 0.1%). The chain has TRBV4-1 and TRBJ1-2; a possible D gene is TRBD1 (6 bases). The V gene lost 0 bases and the J gene lost 5 bases, with 16 bases spanning the gap. This CDR3 comprises 16 residues. From germline, CDR1 is MGHRA and CDR2 YSYEKL. CDR3 sequence (DNA): TGCGCCAGCAGCCAAGAACAGGGAGGGACAACTTATGGCTACACCTTC. Residues: CASSQEQGGTTYGYTF.

The rearrangement joins TRBV5-6 to TRBJ2-7; tentative D call: TRBD2 (5 bases). The CDR3 runs to 14 residues. The ends were cut back, 2 bases at V and 2 bases at J, with 11 bases in the middle. CDR1 and CDR2 (germline): SGHDT, YYEEEE. The CDR3 protein is CASSFAGNTYEQYF. CDR3 DNA: TGTGCCAGCAGCTTTGCCGGGAACACCTACGAGCAGTACTTC.

The chain recombines TRBV9 with TRBJ1-3, with D unclear. Between the trimmed V and J ends, which lost 4 bases and 6 bases, there was a span of 20 bases. The CDR3 runs 16 residues. From germline, CDR1 is SGDLS and CDR2 YYNGEE. CDR3 region: CASSPSDGWSENTIYF. The CDR3 nucleotides read TGTGCCAGCAGCCCAAGCGATGGGTGGAGCGAAAACACCATATATTTT.

The sample holds a few counts of this clone. The genes are TRBV27 and TRBJ1-5, with 10 bases lining up with TRBD1. There are 20 residues in the CDR3. V dropped 2 bases and J dropped 2; count of bases not matched to a gene: 15. CDR1 is MNHEY and CDR2 is SMNVEV in the germline V gene (reference sequence). CDR3 coding DNA: TGTGCCAGCAGTTTAGACAGGGGGCGAGAACCGGTGGTCGGCAATCAGCCCCAGCATTTT. It codes for CASSLDRGREPVVGNQPQHF.

The chain combines TRBV6-1 with TRBJ2-3; 7 nucleotides line up with TRBD2. V shed 0 bases and J 4 bases; nucleotides not matched to a gene: 10. The CDR3 runs 17 residues. Looked up from germline, CDR1 is MNHNS and CDR2 is SASEGT. The CDR3 DNA reads TGTGCCAGCAGTGAAGCGCCTGGCGGGAGAAGAGCAGATACGCAGTATTTT. Translating gives CASSEAPGGRRADTQYF.

This sequence joins TRBV4-1 and TRBJ1-5; D may be TRBD1 (6 bases). V lost 1 base and J 5 bases, leaving 9 bases between the germline ends. CDR3 length: 14 residues. Germline-derived CDR1 and CDR2 are MGHRA and YSYEKL. The CDR3: CASSQVTGYQPQHF. CDR3 coding DNA: TGCGCCAGCAGCCAAGTAACAGGGTATCAGCCCCAGCATTTT.

The CDR3 DNA sequence: TGCGCCAGCAGCCAAGATCGCGGGAGCCCAAGCTCCTACAATGAGCAGTTCTTC. This gives the protein CASSQDRGSPSSYNEQFF. This sequence joins TRBV4-1 and TRBJ2-1; TRBD2 agrees at 7 bases. CDR3 length: 18 residues. The trim removed 0 bases at V and 0 bases at J, leaving 8 bases unmatched. Germline CDR1 is MGHRA and CDR2 is YSYEKL.

The V and J genes are TRBV20-1 and TRBJ2-1; D unclear. The CDR3 is made up of 11 amino acids. With 0 bases removed from V and 15 bases from J, the gap between germline ends came to 12 bases. The germline V gene has CDR1 DFQATT and CDR2 SNEGSKA (reference sequence). The CDR3 coding sequence is TGCAGTGCTAGAGATACCGGTCACAGGTTCTTC. It codes for CSARDTGHRFF.

This sequence joins TRBV7-6 and TRBJ2-7; no firm D call. The V gene's germline CDR1 is SGHVS and CDR2 FNYEAQ. There are 15 residues in the CDR3. Trimming pared 1 base from V and 0 bases from J, leaving 10 bases between. The CDR3 DNA follows: TGTGCCAGCAGCTTAGAGGCCCAAAGCTCCTACGAGCAGTACTTC. This translates into CASSLEAQSSYEQYF. The full variable domain, its missing parts supplied by reference TRBV7-6 and TRBJ2-7, is GAGVSQSPRYKVTKRGQDVALRCDPISGHVSLYWYRQALGQGPEFLTYFNYEAQQDKSGLPNDRFSAERPEGSISTLTIQRTEQRDSAMYRCASSLEAQSSYEQYFGPGTRLTVT.

By share, this clone ranks as medium-sized. This sequence joins TRBV6-1 and TRBJ2-3, with TRBD1 matching over 7 bases. The CDR3 sequence is 15 residues long. Germline values: CDR1 MNHNS, CDR2 SASEGT. Trimming took 2 bases from V and 1 from J; bases not matched to a gene: 3. The CDR3 spells CASSESTGGTDTQYF. Written as DNA, the CDR3 is TGTGCCAGCAGTGAATCTACAGGGGGCACAGATACGCAGTATTTT.

The chain joins TRBV6-4 to TRBJ2-2; D might be TRBD1 or TRBD2, each matching 5 bases. CDR1 MRHNA and CDR2 SNTAGT come from the germline V gene. The germline V and J ends were trimmed by 2 bases and 3 bases, with 13 bases remaining between them. This CDR3 region has 16 residues. The CDR3 spells CASSDMGTKDTGELFF. The CDR3 bases are TGTGCCAGCAGTGACATGGGGACCAAGGACACCGGGGAGCTGTTTTTT.

The chain links TRBV30 to TRBJ1-1, with 7 bases lining up with TRBD1. Unmatched junction bases numbered 2, after V lost 4 bases and J lost 0 bases. Germline loops: CDR1 GTSNPN, CDR2 SVGIG (reference sequence). The CDR3 sequence is 13 residues long. This chain's CDR3 is CAWTGGMNTEAFF. The CDR3 region has the DNA TGTGCCTGGACAGGGGGTATGAACACTGAAGCTTTCTTT.

The rearrangement joins TRBV5-4 to TRBJ1-2; D unresolved. The CDR3 runs to 15 residues. Germline CDR1 is SGHNT and CDR2 is YYREEE (reference sequence). With 2 bases removed from V and 2 bases from J, the gap between germline ends came to 13 bases. CDR3 sequence: CASSFYGVENYGYTF. The CDR3 bases are TGTGCCAGCAGCTTCTACGGGGTGGAGAACTATGGCTACACCTTC.

This clone was seen just once. This chain links TRBV6-4 with TRBJ2-2, with D unclear. The CDR3 spans 12 residues. V gave up 10 bases and J gave up 4 bases, with 10 bases separating them. Germline assignment: CDR1 MRHNA and CDR2 SNTAGT. The CDR3 DNA reads as TGTGCCACCTCCCGGAGCACCGGGGAGCTGTTTTTT. It yields the protein CATSRSTGELFF.